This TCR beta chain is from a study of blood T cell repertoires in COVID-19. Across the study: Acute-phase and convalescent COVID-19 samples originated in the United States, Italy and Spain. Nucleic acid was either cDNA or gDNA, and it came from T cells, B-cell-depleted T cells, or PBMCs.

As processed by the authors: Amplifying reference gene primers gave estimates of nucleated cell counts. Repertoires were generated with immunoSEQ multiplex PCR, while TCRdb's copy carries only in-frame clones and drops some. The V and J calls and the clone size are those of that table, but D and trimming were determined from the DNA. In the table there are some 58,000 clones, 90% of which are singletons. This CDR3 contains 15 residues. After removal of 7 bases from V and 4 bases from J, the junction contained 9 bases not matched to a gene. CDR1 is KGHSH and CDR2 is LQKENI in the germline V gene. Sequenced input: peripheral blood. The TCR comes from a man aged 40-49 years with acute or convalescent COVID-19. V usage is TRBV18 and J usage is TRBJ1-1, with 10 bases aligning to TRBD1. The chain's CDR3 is CASFPDRDRGTEAFF. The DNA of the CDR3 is TGTGCCAGCTTCCCGGACAGGGACAGGGGCACTGAAGCTTTCTTT.